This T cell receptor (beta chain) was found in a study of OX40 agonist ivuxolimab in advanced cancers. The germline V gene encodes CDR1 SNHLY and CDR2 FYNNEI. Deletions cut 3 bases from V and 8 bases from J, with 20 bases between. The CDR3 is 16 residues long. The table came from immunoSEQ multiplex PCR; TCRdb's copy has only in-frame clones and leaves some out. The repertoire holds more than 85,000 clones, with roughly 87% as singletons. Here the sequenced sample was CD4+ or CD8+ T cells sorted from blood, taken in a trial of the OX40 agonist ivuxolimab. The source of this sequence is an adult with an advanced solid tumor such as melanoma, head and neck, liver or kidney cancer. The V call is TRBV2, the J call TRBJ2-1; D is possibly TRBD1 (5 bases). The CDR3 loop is CASSDRAGLLRDEQFF. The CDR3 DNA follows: TGTGCCAGCAGTGATCGGGCAGGGCTCCTCAGGGATGAGCAGTTCTTC.